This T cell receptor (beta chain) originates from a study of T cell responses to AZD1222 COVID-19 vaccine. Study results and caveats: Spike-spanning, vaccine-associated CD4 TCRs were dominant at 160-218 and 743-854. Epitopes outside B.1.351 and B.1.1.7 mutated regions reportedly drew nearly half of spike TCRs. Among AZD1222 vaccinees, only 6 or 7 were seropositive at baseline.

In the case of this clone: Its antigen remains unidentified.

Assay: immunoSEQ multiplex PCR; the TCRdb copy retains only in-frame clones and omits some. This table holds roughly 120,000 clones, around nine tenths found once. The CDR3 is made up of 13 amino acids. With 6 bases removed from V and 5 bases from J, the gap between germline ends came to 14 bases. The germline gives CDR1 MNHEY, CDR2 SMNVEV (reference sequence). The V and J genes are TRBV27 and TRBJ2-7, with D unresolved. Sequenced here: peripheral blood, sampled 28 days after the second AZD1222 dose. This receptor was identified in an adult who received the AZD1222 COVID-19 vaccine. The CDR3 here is CASRENGRDEQYF. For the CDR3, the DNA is TGTGCCAGCAGGGAGAATGGTCGCGACGAGCAGTACTTC.